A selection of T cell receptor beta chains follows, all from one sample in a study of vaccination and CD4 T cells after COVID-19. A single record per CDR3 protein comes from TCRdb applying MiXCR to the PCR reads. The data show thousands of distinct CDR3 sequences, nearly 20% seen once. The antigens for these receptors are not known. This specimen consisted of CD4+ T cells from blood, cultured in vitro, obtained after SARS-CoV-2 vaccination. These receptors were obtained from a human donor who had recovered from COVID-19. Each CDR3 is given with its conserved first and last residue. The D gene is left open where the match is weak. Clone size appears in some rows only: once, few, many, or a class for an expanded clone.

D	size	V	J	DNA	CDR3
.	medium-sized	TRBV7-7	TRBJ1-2	TGTGCCAGCAGCCCAAGAGCAGCCCCACCTTACTATGGCTACACCTTC	CASSPRAAPPYYGYTF
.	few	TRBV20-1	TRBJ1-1	TGCAGTGCTAGCGACTCGGCGACACATAACACTGAAGCTTTCTTT	CSASDSATHNTEAFF
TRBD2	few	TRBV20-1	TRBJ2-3	TGCAGTGCTAGGTCGGGACTAGCGGGGGGGCGCACAGATACGCAGTATTTT	CSARSGLAGGRTDTQYF
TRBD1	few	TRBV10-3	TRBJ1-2	TGTGCCATCAGTGATGCGGACAGGTACTCAGTTAACTATGGCTACACCTTC	CAISDADRYSVNYGYTF
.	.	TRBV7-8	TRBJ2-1	TGTGCCAGCAGCTTAGCGAATTACAATGAGCAGTTCTTC	CASSLANYNEQFF
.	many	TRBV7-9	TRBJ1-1	TGTGCCAGCAGCCTCACCGGGGACCACACTGAAGCTTTCTTT	CASSLTGDHTEAFF
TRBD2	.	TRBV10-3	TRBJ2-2	TGTGCCATCAGTTCTAGCGGGAGCTCCACCGGGGAGCTGTTTTTT	CAISSSGSSTGELFF
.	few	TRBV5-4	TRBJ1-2	TGTGCCAGCAGCTTGGAAGGGGAACGCTATGGCTACACCTTC	CASSLEGERYGYTF
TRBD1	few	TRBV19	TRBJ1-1	TGTGCCAGTAGTATGTGGGCAGGGGGCCAAGACACTGAAGCTTTCTTT	CASSMWAGGQDTEAFF
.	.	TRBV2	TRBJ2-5	TGTGCCAGCAGGCCCAACAGGGGGGGACAAGAGACCCAGTACTTC	CASRPNRGGQETQYF
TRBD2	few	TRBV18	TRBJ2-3	TGTGCCAGCTCACCGCGGACTAGCGGGGGGGCCGCAGATACGCAGTATTTT	CASSPRTSGGAADTQYF
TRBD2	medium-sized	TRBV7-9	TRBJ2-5	TGTGCCAGCAGCTTTACTGCTGCTAGCGGGGGGCCAGAGTACTTC	CASSFTAASGGPEYF
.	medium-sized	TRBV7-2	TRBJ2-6	TGTGCCAGCAGCTTCATCAGGGGCGCGCCTGGGGCCAACGTCCTGACTTTC	CASSFIRGAPGANVLTF
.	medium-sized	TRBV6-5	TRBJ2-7	TGTGCCAGCAGTTCTGGGGGGAACTACGAGCAGTACTTC	CASSSGGNYEQYF
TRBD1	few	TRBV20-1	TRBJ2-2	TGCAGTGCTAGTTCCGGACAGGTCACCGGGGAGCTGTTTTTT	CSASSGQVTGELFF
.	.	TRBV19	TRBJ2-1	TGTGCCAGTAGTATTTCGGGAGCATACAATGAGCAGTTCTTC	CASSISGAYNEQFF
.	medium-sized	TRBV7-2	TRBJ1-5	TGTGCCAGCAGCTTAGAAGGTTGGGGGGCCGGCAATCAGCCCCAGCATTTT	CASSLEGWGAGNQPQHF
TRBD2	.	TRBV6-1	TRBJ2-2	TGTGCCAGCAGTCGGGGACTAGCGGATCGGACCGGGGAGCTGTTTTTT	CASSRGLADRTGELFF
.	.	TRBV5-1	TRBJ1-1	TGCGCCAGCACCTTGACCAGCCTTATGAACACTGAAGCTTTCTTT	CASTLTSLMNTEAFF
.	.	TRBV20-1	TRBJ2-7	TGCAGTGCTAGCAACTCTCTCTCCCTTACCTACGAGCAGTACTTC	CSASNSLSLTYEQYF
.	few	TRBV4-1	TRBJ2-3	TGCGCCAGCAGCCAATGGGGGAGAGGTACGCAGTATTTT	CASSQWGRGTQYF
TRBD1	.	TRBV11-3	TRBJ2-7	TGTGCCAGCAGCTTAGACACAGGGGGCTCGCTCTCCTACGAGCAGTACTTC	CASSLDTGGSLSYEQYF
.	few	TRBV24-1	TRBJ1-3	TGTGCCACCAGTGATTTAAGTGGGGACACCATATATTTT	CATSDLSGDTIYF
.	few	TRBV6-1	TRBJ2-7	TGTGCCAGCGTGGGGACTTCGTCCTACGAGCAGTACTTC	CASVGTSSYEQYF
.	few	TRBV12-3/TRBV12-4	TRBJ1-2	TGTGCCAGCAGTTTGGGGAGTTGGGGGCCGAGTGGCTACACCTTC	CASSLGSWGPSGYTF